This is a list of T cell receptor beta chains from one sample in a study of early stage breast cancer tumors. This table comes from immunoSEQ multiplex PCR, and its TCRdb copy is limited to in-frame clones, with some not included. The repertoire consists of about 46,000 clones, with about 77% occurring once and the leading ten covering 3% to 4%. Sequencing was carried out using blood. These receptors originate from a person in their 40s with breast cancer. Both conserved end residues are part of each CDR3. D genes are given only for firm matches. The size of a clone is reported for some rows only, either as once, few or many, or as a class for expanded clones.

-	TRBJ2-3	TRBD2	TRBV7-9	TGTGCCAGCAGCTTAGGGGCGGGAGGGCACACAGATACGCAGTATTTT	CASSLGAGGHTDTQYF
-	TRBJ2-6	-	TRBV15	TGTGCCACCATGCCACCGGGGCGGGCCAACGTCCTGACTTTC	CATMPPGRANVLTF
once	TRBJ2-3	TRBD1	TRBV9	TGTGCCAGCAGCGCAGGGGGCCCACAAAATACGCAGTATTTT	CASSAGGPQNTQYF
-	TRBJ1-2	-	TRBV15	TGTGCCACCAGCAGGGGGGTGCCCTATGGCTACACCTTC	CATSRGVPYGYTF
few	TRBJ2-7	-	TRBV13	TGTGCCAGCAGCTTGGCACTATTGCCATACGAGCAGTACTTC	CASSLALLPYEQYF
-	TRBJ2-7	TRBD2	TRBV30	TGTGCCTGGAACGGGGGGGCAGGCGAGCAGTACTTC	CAWNGGAGEQYF
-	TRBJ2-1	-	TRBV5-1	TGCGCCAGCAGCTTTAGGGGGTTGGGGGATGAGCAGTTCTTC	CASSFRGLGDEQFF
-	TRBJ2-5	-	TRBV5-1	TGCGCCAGCAAACCTAACCGGGGCAGCCAAGAGACCCAGTACTTC	CASKPNRGSQETQYF
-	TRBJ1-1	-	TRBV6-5	TGTGCCAGCAGAGGCAGGTTAAACACTGAAGCTTTCTTT	CASRGRLNTEAFF
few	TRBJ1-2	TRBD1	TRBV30	TGTGCCTGGAGTCTAGCAGGGGGCTCGGGCTATGGCTACACCTTC	CAWSLAGGSGYGYTF
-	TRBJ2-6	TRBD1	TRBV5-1	TGCGCCAGCAGCCCCCCGCGCGGACAGGGGGCTGGGGCCAACGTCCTGACTTTC	CASSPPRGQGAGANVLTF
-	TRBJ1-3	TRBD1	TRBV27	TGTGCCAGCACCTTTCCGGGACAGGGCCCAACCGCTGCTGGAAACACCATATATTTT	CASTFPGQGPTAAGNTIYF
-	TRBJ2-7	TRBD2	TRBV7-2	TGTGCCAGCAGCTTAGGCATGCTAGCGGGGAGTTCGGGGCAGTACTTC	CASSLGMLAGSSGQYF
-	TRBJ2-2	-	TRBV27	TGTGCCAGCAGTCTACAGGGCAGCGGGGAGCTGTTTTTT	CASSLQGSGELFF